One and the same sample provided the 23 T cell receptor beta chains below, sequenced in a study of CD8 T cells in Susac syndrome. When the RNA was reverse transcribed, random hexamers were used with an input of roughly 0.45 to 1 ug. One entry per CDR3 protein results from TCRdb running MiXCR on the immunoSEQ multiplex PCR reads. The sample has more than 100,000 distinct CDR3 sequences, just under 95% seen once; the top ten hold about 0.29%. Sample: CD8+ T cells from PBMCs. These TCRs come from a human donor with Susac syndrome.

The chain is built from TRBV6-5 and TRBJ1-1; D unresolved. The CDR3 runs 14 residues. Germline V gene data show CDR1 as MNHEY and CDR2 as SVGAGI. The V and J ends lost 4 bases and 6 bases respectively, with 15 bases between them. This chain's CDR3 is CASSFLGGRAEAFF. In DNA form, the CDR3 reads TGTGCCAGCAGTTTTCTGGGTGGGAGAGCTGAAGCTTTCTTT.

The chain recombines TRBV7-8 with TRBJ1-1; D gene uncertain. The germline V gene encodes CDR1 SGHVS and CDR2 FQNEAQ. V lost 2 bases, J lost 1 base, and 11 bases lay in between. The CDR3 has 15 residues. The CDR3 protein is CASSLQRTENTEAFF. As DNA, the CDR3 is TGTGCCAGCAGCTTACAGAGGACGGAGAACACTGAAGCTTTCTTT.

This chain uses TRBV9 with TRBJ2-2; D remains ambiguous. Trimming cost V 0 bases and J 3 bases, with 3 bases left between them. The germline V gene encodes CDR1 SGDLS and CDR2 YYNGEE. The CDR3 sequence is 13 residues long. The CDR3 sequence: CASSVVDTGELFF. The DNA for the CDR3 is TGTGCCAGCAGCGTAGTGGACACCGGGGAGCTGTTTTTT.

In DNA form, the CDR3 reads TGTGCCAGCAGTACCCCGGACGGAGAGACCCAGTACTTC. This encodes CASSTPDGETQYF. The rearrangement uses TRBV28 and TRBJ2-5; D uncertain. The CDR3 runs 13 residues. CDR1 and CDR2 from the germline V gene are MDHEN and SYDVKM. The ends were cut back, 5 bases at V and 4 bases at J, with 11 bases in the middle. Supplemented by reference TRBV28 and TRBJ2-5, the full variable domain reads DVKVTQSSRYLVKRTGEKVFLECVQDMDHENMFWYRQDPGLGLRLIYFSYDVKMKEKGDIPEGYSVSREKKERFSLILESASTNQTSMYLCASSTPDGETQYFGPGTRLLVL.

This chain connects TRBV4-3 to TRBJ2-7; 7 nucleotides agree with TRBD2. CDR1 and CDR2 from the germline V gene are LGHNA and YSLEER. The CDR3 length is 14 residues. The V and J ends lost 1 base and 3 bases, in that order; junction bases with no gene match: 3. CDR3 amino acids: CASSQGASGYEQYF. As DNA, the CDR3 is TGCGCCAGCAGCCAAGGGGCTAGCGGCTACGAGCAGTACTTC.

The chain employs TRBV7-9 and TRBJ1-4; unclear D gene. CDR3 length equals 13 residues. The V gene's germline CDR1 is SEHNR and CDR2 FQNEAQ (reference sequence). Trimming took 3 bases from V and 0 from J, leaving 2 bases between them. The CDR3 bases are TGTGCCAGCAGCTTGGCAACTAATGAAAAACTGTTTTTT. This translates into CASSLATNEKLFF.

The chain joins TRBV4-1 to TRBJ2-1; D might be TRBD1 (6 bases). The germline V gene has CDR1 MGHRA and CDR2 YSYEKL. This CDR3 region has 15 residues. V lost 0 bases and J 11 bases, leaving 17 bases between the germline ends. CDR3 region: CASSQEQGSPLKQFF. The DNA of the CDR3 is TGCGCCAGCAGCCAAGAGCAGGGGAGTCCTCTGAAGCAGTTCTTC.

The chain uses TRBV12-3 or TRBV12-4 and TRBJ2-3; TRBD1 is a possible D gene (6 bases). Trimming stripped 6 bases from V and 4 bases from J, with 20 bases between. The CDR3 runs to 16 residues. This CDR3 reads CASSLGVVRGADTQYF. Here the CDR3 DNA reads TGTGCCAGCAGCCTAGGGGTTGTCAGGGGCGCAGATACGCAGTATTTT.

The CDR3, as DNA: TGTGCCAGCAGCTTAGAGGAGTACCGCGATGAAAAACTGTTTTTT. Encoded protein: CASSLEEYRDEKLFF. This sequence joins TRBV7-9 and TRBJ1-4; D is unresolved. Germline CDR1 reads SEHNR; CDR2 reads FQNEAQ (reference sequence). V gave up 1 base and J gave up 6 bases, with 12 bases separating them. This CDR3 comprises 15 residues.

The V call is TRBV18, the J call TRBJ2-1, with TRBD2 identical over 12 bases. This CDR3 spans 15 amino acids. The V and J ends lost 6 bases and 8 bases, in that order; junction bases with no gene match: 8. The germline V gene encodes CDR1 KGHSH and CDR2 LQKENI. CDR3 bases: TGTGCCAGCTCCACGACTAGCGGGGGCGGGGATGAGCAGTTCTTC. Amino acids: CASSTTSGGGDEQFF.

This chain joins TRBV13 and TRBJ2-1; a possible D gene is TRBD2 (6 bases). The CDR3 spans 12 residues. Per the germline V gene, CDR1 is PRHDT and CDR2 is FYEKMQ (reference sequence). Trimming removed 5 bases from V and 5 bases from J, with 7 bases in between. CDR3 region: CASSRENNEQFF. In DNA, the CDR3 is TGTGCCAGCAGCCGGGAGAACAATGAGCAGTTCTTC. The whole variable domain, filled in from reference TRBV13 and TRBJ2-1, reads AAGVIQSPRHLIKEKRETATLKCYPIPRHDTVYWYQQGPGQDPQFLISFYEKMQSDKGSIPDRFSAQQFSDYHSELNMSSLELGDSALYFCASSRENNEQFFGPGTRLTVL.

This clonotype was observed a few times. This chain links TRBV13 with TRBJ2-2; D is perhaps TRBD2 (5 bases). The CDR3 covers 13 residues. The V end was cut by 3 bases, the J end by 3 bases, with 5 bases between. CDR1 PRHDT and CDR2 FYEKMQ come from the germline V gene (reference sequence). The CDR3 is CASSLRDTGELFF. The DNA for the CDR3 is TGTGCCAGCAGCTTGAGGGACACCGGGGAGCTGTTTTTT.

J is TRBJ1-2 and V is TRBV4-1, with TRBD1 matching 12 bases. Germline V CDR1 and CDR2: MGHRA, YSYEKL. CDR3 size: 15 residues. V trimming: 4 bases; J trimming: 3 bases; junction bases outside the gene matches: 3. CDR3 DNA sequence: TGCGCCAGCAGCCCGGGACAGGGGGCACACTATGGCTACACCTTC. Protein: CASSPGQGAHYGYTF.

This sequence joins TRBV7-9 and TRBJ2-7; 11 positions match TRBD1. This CDR3 has 15 residues. J lost 4 bases, V lost 5 bases, and 7 bases had no gene match. Germline V gene sequence: CDR1 SEHNR, CDR2 FQNEAQ (reference sequence). CDR3 in amino acids: CASSRRDRGTYEQYF. For the CDR3, the DNA is TGTGCCAGCAGCCGCCGGGACAGGGGGACATACGAGCAGTACTTC.

The chain joins TRBV25-1 to TRBJ2-2; 7 positions match TRBD1. The CDR3 is 16 amino acids. Germline V gene data show CDR1 as MGHDK and CDR2 as SYGVNS. J gave up 2 bases and V 3 bases, and 6 bases lay outside the gene matches. The CDR3 region is CASSELGTANTGELFF. The CDR3, as DNA: TGTGCCAGCAGTGAGCTTGGGACAGCTAACACCGGGGAGCTGTTTTTT.

The chain couples TRBV19 to TRBJ2-1; no clear D. Per the germline V gene, CDR1 is LNHDA and CDR2 is SQIVND (reference sequence). Deletions cut 7 bases from V and 4 bases from J, with 11 bases between. The CDR3 contains 13 residues. CDR3 sequence (DNA): TGTGCCAGTACCTCGCCTCCTTACAATGAGCAGTTCTTC. Its protein product is CASTSPPYNEQFF.

This rearrangement joins TRBV5-6 to TRBJ2-5; the D gene is possibly TRBD1 (6 bases). The CDR3 runs to 16 residues. Germline-derived CDR1 and CDR2 are SGHDT and YYEEEE. The V end lost 4 bases, the J end lost 1 base, and 17 bases lay between the germline ends. The CDR3 nucleotides read TGTGCCAGCAGCCCGACGTGGACAGAGGTCCAAGAGACCCAGTACTTC. Translation gives CASSPTWTEVQETQYF.

The chain has TRBV9 and TRBJ2-3, with unresolved D. This CDR3 is built from 12 residues. From germline, CDR1 is SGDLS and CDR2 YYNGEE. V was cut by 3 bases and J by 2 bases, with 4 bases left in between. The CDR3 here is CASSGTTDTQYF. As DNA, the CDR3 is TGTGCCAGCAGCGGAACCACAGATACGCAGTATTTT.

The chain joins TRBV15 to TRBJ1-2; possibly TRBD1 for D (6 bases). Deletions cut 9 bases from V and 1 base from J, with 15 bases between. Germline V lookup: CDR1 LNHNV, CDR2 YYDKDF (reference sequence). This CDR3 is built from 14 residues. CDR3 coding DNA: TGTGCCACTTTTAACCAGGGGATTAACTATGGCTACACCTTC. This codes for CATFNQGINYGYTF.

The genes are TRBV15 and TRBJ2-7, with TRBD2 identical over 13 bases. The J segment lost 5 bases and the V segment lost 4 bases, leaving 5 bases of the junction unmatched. Germline-derived CDR1 and CDR2 are LNHNV and YYDKDF (reference sequence). The CDR3 loop spans 15 amino acids. For the CDR3, the DNA is TGTGCCACCAGCACAGGGACTAGCGGGGCCCACGAGCAGTACTTC. Translating it yields CATSTGTSGAHEQYF. The entire variable domain, with the rest obtained from reference TRBV15 and TRBJ2-7, is as follows: DAMVIQNPRYQVTQFGKPVTLSCSQTLNHNVMYWYQQKSSQAPKLLFHYYDKDFNNEADTPDNFQSRRPNTSFCFLDIRSPGLGDTAMYLCATSTGTSGAHEQYFGPGTRLTVT.

This chain links TRBV7-2 with TRBJ2-1; possibly TRBD1 for D (8 bases). The CDR3 is made up of 14 amino acids. CDR1 and CDR2 from the germline V gene are SGHTA and FQGNSA. Trimming took off 7 bases at V and 4 bases at J, with 14 bases between the two ends. The CDR3 coding sequence is TGTGCCAGCAAACAGGGGGGGGATTACAATGAGCAGTTCTTC. Residues: CASKQGGDYNEQFF.

This chain connects TRBV12-3 or TRBV12-4 to TRBJ1-1; 7 nucleotides agree with TRBD1. V shed 7 bases and J 4 bases; nucleotides not matched to a gene: 6. This CDR3 is built from 13 residues. CDR3 region: CASTHRGPTEAFF. Written as DNA, the CDR3 is TGTGCCAGCACCCACAGGGGACCCACTGAAGCTTTCTTT.

The gene calls are TRBV27 and TRBJ2-1; TRBD2 aligns across 10 bases. The CDR3 consists of 16 residues. Per the germline V gene, CDR1 is MNHEY and CDR2 is SMNVEV (reference sequence). Trimming at V came to 5 bases and at J to 8 bases, leaving 12 bases not matched to a gene. The CDR3 nucleotides are TGTGCCAGCAGTCCGTTCAGCGGGGGGGTCCTTGATGAGCAGTTCTTC. The encoded protein is CASSPFSGGVLDEQFF.